This TCR beta chain was sequenced in a study of T cells in Graves' hyperthyroidism and ophthalmopathy. Patients were excluded because of uncontrolled infection, other autoimmune disease, pregnancy or lactation. The CDR3 is 16 residues long. Per the germline V gene, CDR1 is SGHRS and CDR2 is YFSETQ. Trimming left V 0 bases short and J 1 base short, with 12 bases between. There were TCR beta CDR3 regions amplified from RNA transcripts. HTBI primers drove first-round RT-PCR of the TCR CDR3. TCRdb recomputed calls from the multiplex PCR reads with MiXCR, one row per CDR3 protein. The profile shows about 590,000 distinct CDR3 sequences, around 14% of them singletons. General observations from the study: Blood also showed most of the thyroid clonotypes that were expanded above 0.001.

There are many counts of this clonotype. Its antigen is not identified. The clonotype was recovered from a woman in her twenties or thirties with Graves' hyperthyroidism. J is TRBJ2-3 and V is TRBV5-1, with D unclear. What was sequenced was blood. CDR3 DNA sequence: TGCGCCAGCAGCTTGGTTGGGCCCCGAGGCACAGATACGCAGTATTTT. Encoded protein: CASSLVGPRGTDTQYF.